This TCR beta chain was observed in a study of response to subunit inactivated influenza vaccine. Study-wide results and caveats: Authors suggested few new T cells are recruited by each seasonal influenza vaccination.

A note on this clonotype: As yet, its antigen is unknown.

TCRdb reprocessed the RT-PCR reads with MiXCR, giving one entry per CDR3 protein. The table shows about 540,000 distinct CDR3 sequences, with approximately 20% occurring only once. This sample was shared with a second study, whose subject was T cells expressing NK-cell markers. As that report states: Template switching by 5'RACE with UMIs generated the TCR beta cDNA. From sorted CD3+CD56+NKG2C+, CD3+CD56+NKG2C- and CD3+CD56-NKG2C+ T cells came the TCR beta repertoires. Alpha-beta TCR T cells were the sole sorting target in several experiments, owing to an anti-gamma-delta TCR antibody. Six of the donors carried dominant NKG2C+ clonotypes that took up about 1.0-7.5% of their CD8+ T cells.

The specimen comprised CD4+ T cells sorted from PBMCs, sampled 12 days after vaccination. This TCR was sampled from a man aged 45 to 65 who received an inactivated influenza vaccine.

Written as DNA, the CDR3 is TGTGCCAGCAGTGGCGGGGGGCACTACGAGCAGTACTTC. This encodes CASSGGGHYEQYF. The V call is TRBV28, the J call TRBJ2-7; 8 bases line up with TRBD2. J was trimmed by 3 bases and V by 5 bases; bases with no gene match: 3. The CDR3 runs 13 residues. Germline V lookup: CDR1 MDHEN, CDR2 SYDVKM.